This TCR beta chain emerged from a study of OX40 agonist ivuxolimab in advanced cancers. Germline-derived CDR1 and CDR2 are GTSNPN and SVGIG (reference sequence). The CDR3 contains 16 residues. V lost 3 bases and J lost 0, with 17 bases in between. TCRdb's copy holds only in-frame clones and misses some; the assay was immunoSEQ multiplex PCR. The profile shows 60,000 to 75,000 clones, around 81% of them singletons. The chain employs TRBV30 and TRBJ1-2; D perhaps matches TRBD1 (6 bases). The receptor was derived from an adult with an advanced solid tumor such as melanoma, head and neck, liver or kidney cancer. This specimen was CD4+ or CD8+ T cells sorted from blood, taken in a trial of the OX40 agonist ivuxolimab. This CDR3 reads CAWSYSDRRPNYGYTF. The CDR3 coding sequence is TGTGCCTGGAGCTACAGCGACAGGCGCCCTAACTATGGCTACACCTTC.